This is a list of T cell receptor beta chains from one sample in a study of T cell changes during pregnancy in multiple sclerosis. The protocol was immunoSEQ multiplex PCR, while the TCRdb copy is restricted to in-frame clones and leaves out a portion. Here the sample spans roughly 64,000 clones, almost 97% being singletons. Sequencing used CD8+ T cells from peripheral blood mononuclear cells, obtained after pregnancy. These TCRs come from a female donor with multiple sclerosis, enrolled in a pregnancy study. Both conserved end residues are part of each CDR3. D genes are given only for firm matches. Not all rows give a size; the values are once, few, many and, for expanded clones, a class.

v_call	j_call	d_call	clone_size	cdr3_aa	cdr3_nt
TRBV29-1	TRBJ2-7	.	.	CSVEDLTYEQYF	TGCAGCGTTGAAGATTTAACCTACGAGCAGTACTTC
TRBV6-4	TRBJ2-7	.	.	CASQEVGEQYF	TGTGCCAGTCAGGAGGTTGGTGAGCAGTACTTC
TRBV15	TRBJ1-6	.	.	CATRRGISSPLHF	TGTGCCACCAGGAGGGGGATCAGTTCACCCCTCCACTTT
TRBV6-5	TRBJ2-7	.	once	CASSGPGFGEQYF	TGTGCCAGCAGTGGCCCGGGTTTCGGAGAGCAGTACTTC
TRBV4-3	TRBJ2-1	.	.	CASSQFRGNEQFF	TGCGCCAGCAGCCAGTTCAGGGGAAATGAGCAGTTCTTC
TRBV5-1	TRBJ1-4	TRBD1	.	CASSPDRAPNEKLFF	TGCGCCAGCAGCCCCGACAGGGCCCCCAATGAAAAACTGTTTTTT
TRBV6-1	TRBJ1-1	TRBD1	.	CASSINRDREERAFF	TGTGCCAGCAGTATCAACCGGGACAGGGAGGAAAGAGCTTTCTTT
TRBV5-1	TRBJ2-7	.	.	CASSNNRGAGTQPDEQYF	TGCGCCAGCAGCAATAACAGGGGCGCGGGAACTCAACCAGACGAGCAGTACTTC
TRBV5-8	TRBJ2-7	TRBD1	once	CASSLVLGQSLYEQYF	TGTGCCAGCAGCTTGGTGCTGGGACAGTCCCTCTACGAGCAGTACTTC
TRBV13	TRBJ2-7	.	.	CASSLDRSSYEQYF	TGTGCCAGCAGCTTAGACAGGAGCTCCTACGAGCAGTACTTC
TRBV6-1	TRBJ1-2	.	.	CASRETRQDNYGYTF	TGTGCCAGCAGGGAAACCCGACAGGACAACTATGGCTACACCTTC
TRBV6-5	TRBJ2-7	.	.	CASSYSTRAYEQYF	TGTGCCAGCAGTTACTCGACCAGGGCCTACGAGCAGTACTTC
TRBV29-1	TRBJ1-2	.	.	CSVDSYYVYTF	TGCAGCGTAGACAGCTACTACGTCTACACCTTC
TRBV7-9	TRBJ2-1	TRBD2	.	CARSGGVDNEQFF	TGTGCCAGGTCGGGGGGAGTCGACAATGAGCAGTTCTTC
TRBV19	TRBJ1-2	.	.	CASSAATGDYGYTF	TGTGCCAGTAGTGCGGCGACAGGTGATTATGGCTACACCTTC
TRBV10-3	TRBJ2-1	.	.	CAVGQYNEQFF	TGTGCCGTTGGACAGTACAATGAGCAGTTCTTC
TRBV28	TRBJ2-2	TRBD1	.	CASSVTGGLPGELFF	TGTGCCAGCAGTGTTACAGGGGGTCTTCCCGGGGAGCTGTTTTTT
TRBV27	TRBJ2-3	TRBD2	once	CASSLGGPSGITDTQYF	TGTGCCAGCAGTTTAGGGGGACCTAGCGGGATAACAGATACGCAGTATTTT
TRBV7-8	TRBJ1-4	TRBD1	.	CASSPQGQGSKKLFF	TGTGCCAGCAGCCCCCAGGGACAGGGGAGCAAAAAACTGTTTTTT
TRBV7-3	TRBJ2-5	TRBD2	.	CASSLTGAGGETQYF	TGTGCCAGCAGCTTAACTGGGGCGGGAGGAGAGACCCAGTACTTC
TRBV28	TRBJ1-1	TRBD1	.	CASSLSIPMTGGRVNTEAFF	TGTGCCAGCAGTTTATCCATACCAATGACAGGGGGCCGCGTGAACACTGAAGCTTTCTTT
TRBV7-9	TRBJ1-5	.	.	CASSFTSQGSNQPQHF	TGTGCCAGCAGCTTCACGTCGCAGGGAAGCAATCAGCCCCAGCATTTT
TRBV14	TRBJ2-3	.	.	CASSQDFLPTRRHTDTQYF	TGTGCCAGCAGCCAAGACTTCCTCCCGACTAGACGTCACACAGATACGCAGTATTTT
TRBV28	TRBJ2-1	TRBD1	.	CASSLRDSSYNEQFF	TGTGCCAGCAGTTTAAGGGACAGCAGTTACAATGAGCAGTTCTTC
TRBV19	TRBJ2-7	.	.	CASSIGSGTYEQYF	TGTGCCAGTAGTATAGGGTCGGGGACCTACGAGCAGTACTTC
TRBV19	TRBJ2-1	TRBD2	many	CASSPMTSGSNEQFF	TGTGCCAGTAGTCCGATGACTAGCGGGAGCAATGAGCAGTTCTTC
TRBV28	TRBJ2-7	TRBD2	.	CASSLNRMTSVTYEQYF	TGTGCCAGCAGTTTAAACAGGATGACTAGCGTAACCTACGAGCAGTACTTC
TRBV4-1	TRBJ2-7	.	.	CASSQEVYSYEQYF	TGCGCCAGCAGCCAAGAGGTCTACTCCTACGAGCAGTACTTC
TRBV12-5	TRBJ2-1	TRBD2	once	CASGVAGGPNNEQFF	TGTGCTAGTGGTGTAGCGGGAGGGCCTAACAATGAGCAGTTCTTC
TRBV7-9	TRBJ1-2	.	medium-sized	CASSSTPYRGTF	TGTGCCAGCAGCTCCACCCCCTACAGAGGGACCTTC
TRBV4-2	TRBJ1-2	.	.	CASSQTPGALNYGYTF	TGTGCCAGCAGCCAGACCCCAGGGGCTTTAAACTATGGCTACACCTTC
TRBV29-1	TRBJ1-2	TRBD1	.	CSVEDLQGGYGYTF	TGCAGCGTTGAAGATCTTCAGGGGGGCTATGGCTACACCTTC
TRBV27	TRBJ2-7	.	.	CASGPFARAPYEQYF	TGTGCCAGCGGACCTTTTGCCAGGGCACCCTACGAGCAGTACTTC
TRBV10-3	TRBJ2-7	.	.	CAISESGIRGNEQYF	TGTGCCATCAGTGAGTCGGGGATACGGGGGAACGAGCAGTACTTC
TRBV5-1	TRBJ2-7	TRBD2	.	CASCYSLGGSCYEQYF	TGCGCCAGCTGCTACAGTTTGGGCGGGAGTTGCTACGAGCAGTACTTC